The T cell receptor (beta chain) under discussion was sequenced for a study of cytomegalovirus exposure and HLA in healthy donors. Study background: In an earlier analysis, approximately 120 million unique TCR beta sequences were found from approximately 190 million T cells.

The CDR3 totals 14 residues. Germline V gives CDR1 SEHNR, CDR2 FQNEAQ (reference sequence). V trimming: 5 bases; J trimming: 5 bases; junction bases outside the gene matches: 6. About this clone itself: Its antigen is as yet unknown.

Study-wide results and limits: Sequencing depth across donors, presence/absence analyses assumed, was roughly uniform. Later work showed greater clonal expansion in HLA-associated TCR beta chains than in equally common others. TCR beta chains numbering some 160 were designated cytomegalovirus-associated.

PCR was performed using 60 Vbeta and 13 Jbeta primers. TCRdb keeps only in-frame clones here, not all; method: immunoSEQ multiplex PCR. Of 100,000 to 150,000 clones listed, 75% to 85% are singletons. V is TRBV7-9 and J is TRBJ1-2; TRBD1 matches 9 bases. The specimen was PBMCs. This receptor was obtained from a man aged 35 to 55 in good health and CMV-seronegative. The DNA for the CDR3 is TGTGCCAGCAGCCAACAGGGGGCCGGGTATGGCTACACCTTC. This translates into CASSQQGAGYGYTF.